A single sample gave rise to the 11 T cell receptor beta chains below, sequenced in a study of blood T cell repertoires in COVID-19. Here immunoSEQ multiplex PCR was the method, and the copy in TCRdb shows in-frame clones only, minus some. The profile shows 200,000 to 250,000 clones, about 90% of them singletons. What was sequenced was peripheral blood. These receptors all come from a woman in her sixties or seventies with acute or convalescent COVID-19.

This clone showed up just once. This rearrangement joins TRBV7-9 to TRBJ1-2; D is possibly TRBD1 (6 bases). The V and J ends lost 5 bases and 4 bases respectively, with 14 bases between them. Germline assignment: CDR1 SEHNR and CDR2 FQNEAQ (reference sequence). This CDR3 contains 14 residues. The CDR3 here is CASSPWTESYGYTF. The CDR3 DNA is TGTGCCAGCAGCCCCTGGACAGAAAGCTATGGCTACACCTTC.

The gene calls are TRBV4-2 and TRBJ1-1; TRBD1 matches at 8 bases. The CDR3 contains 14 residues. Germline V gene lookup returns CDR1 LGHNA and CDR2 YNFKEQ. Trimming cost V 0 bases and J 4 bases; bases outside gene matches: 1. Here the CDR3 reads CASSQDTGGTEAFF. CDR3 nucleotide sequence: TGTGCCAGCAGCCAAGATACAGGGGGCACTGAAGCTTTCTTT.

The rearrangement joins TRBV29-1 to TRBJ2-2, with TRBD2 as a possible D gene (5 bases). Germline V lookup: CDR1 SQVTM, CDR2 ANQGSEA. V was cut by 0 bases and J by 5 bases, with 13 bases left in between. The CDR3 is made up of 15 amino acids. The CDR3 region has the DNA TGCAGCGTTGAAGATCCAGGACGGGGAACCGGGGAGCTGTTTTTT. Its protein is CSVEDPGRGTGELFF.

A single count supports this clone. The chain combines TRBV30 with TRBJ1-6, with D possibly TRBD1 on 5 matching bases. CDR1 GTSNPN and CDR2 SVGIG come from the germline V gene (reference sequence). The CDR3 runs to 12 residues. V was shortened by 5 bases and J by 13 bases, with 15 bases between the two germline ends. The CDR3, as DNA: TGTGCCTGGGCAGGGCGGGGGTTTCCCCTCCACTTT. It translates to CAWAGRGFPLHF.

The chain links TRBV29-1 to TRBJ1-5; D may be TRBD1 (5 bases). The germline gives CDR1 SQVTM, CDR2 ANQGSEA. Deletions cut 2 bases from V and 5 bases from J, with 10 bases between. The CDR3 is made up of 13 amino acids. The CDR3 protein is CSVESGTDQPQHF. The CDR3 nucleotides are TGCAGCGTTGAATCGGGGACTGATCAGCCCCAGCATTTT.

This chain links TRBV6-6 with TRBJ1-1, with a weak D call TRBD1 (6 bases). Germline V CDR1 and CDR2: MNHNY, SVGAGI (reference sequence). The CDR3 loop spans 15 amino acids. Trimming removed 2 bases from V and 6 bases from J, with 16 bases in between. The DNA of the CDR3 is TGTGCCAGCAGTTACGGGGGACACTTTGCCGCTGAAGCTTTCTTT. Its protein product is CASSYGGHFAAEAFF.

The chain is built from TRBV7-8 and TRBJ2-7, with 9 bases lining up with TRBD2. This CDR3 is built from 19 residues. Germline V lookup: CDR1 SGHVS, CDR2 FQNEAQ. The trim removed 4 bases at V and 3 bases at J, leaving 19 bases unmatched. The DNA for the CDR3 is TGTGCCAGCAGCTCCACGGGGGTAGCGGGGGTTTTGTCCCACTACGAGCAGTACTTC. This gives the protein CASSSTGVAGVLSHYEQYF.

This chain joins TRBV11-2 and TRBJ2-1; 7 positions match TRBD2. Losses at the gene ends were 0 bases for V and 9 bases for J; bases not matched to a gene: 14. The CDR3 loop spans 17 amino acids. CDR1 is SGHAT, CDR2 FQNNGV, per germline. The DNA of the CDR3 is TGTGCCAGCAGCTTAGATTTGCTAGCGGAGACAATAGGTGAGCAGTTCTTC. It specifies CASSLDLLAETIGEQFF.

The chain couples TRBV4-2 to TRBJ1-3; maybe TRBD1 (6 bases). The V and J ends lost 0 bases and 2 bases respectively, with 8 bases between them. Germline V CDR1 and CDR2: LGHNA, YNFKEQ. This CDR3 has 15 amino acids. CDR3 sequence: CASSQDPGAGNTIYF. In nucleotides, the CDR3 is TGTGCCAGCAGCCAAGATCCAGGGGCTGGAAACACCATATATTTT.

The V and J genes are TRBV9 and TRBJ1-3; D not resolved. Deletions cut 0 bases from V and 2 bases from J, with 9 bases between. Germline values: CDR1 SGDLS, CDR2 YYNGEE. The CDR3 is 15 amino acids. The CDR3, as DNA: TGTGCCAGCAGCGTAGGAGGAACCCCTGGAAACACCATATATTTT. Its protein product is CASSVGGTPGNTIYF.

CDR3 residues: CASSPSNRGTEAFF. Written as DNA, the CDR3 is TGTGCCAGCAGTCCGTCGAACAGGGGAACTGAAGCTTTCTTT. The chain couples TRBV28 to TRBJ1-1; TRBD1 agrees at 7 bases. CDR1 and CDR2 (germline): MDHEN, SYDVKM. V shed 5 bases and J 5 bases; nucleotides not matched to a gene: 8. The CDR3 has 14 amino acids.